These T cell receptor beta chains were read from a single sample in a study of blood T cell repertoires in COVID-19. Sequenced by immunoSEQ multiplex PCR; TCRdb stores in-frame clones only, minus some. Of around 220,000 clones listed, around 85% are singletons. Sequenced sample: peripheral blood. These receptors all stem from a human donor in a cohort sampled during active COVID-19. The conserved cysteine and the conserved F or W are not part of the CDR3 here. Fields, in order: J gene, clone size, V gene, CDR3 protein. Clone size is stated in some rows and not others, as once, few, many or a class when expanded.

J gene: TRBJ2-4; clone size: .; V gene: TRBV3-1/TRBV3-2; CDR3 protein: ASSQEATVLAKNIQY
J gene: TRBJ2-3; clone size: .; V gene: TRBV7-3; CDR3 protein: ASSLGSSERTDTQY
J gene: TRBJ2-7; clone size: few; V gene: TRBV30; CDR3 protein: AWNRDRGLGEQY
J gene: TRBJ2-1; clone size: once; V gene: TRBV6-2/TRBV6-3; CDR3 protein: ASSGTTSGGTYNEQF
J gene: TRBJ2-7; clone size: once; V gene: TRBV4-1; CDR3 protein: ASSPGQREVHEQY
J gene: TRBJ1-1; clone size: .; V gene: TRBV27; CDR3 protein: ASSLTGLTNTEAF
J gene: TRBJ2-5; clone size: .; V gene: TRBV9; CDR3 protein: ASSVAPSGRARETQY
J gene: TRBJ2-7; clone size: .; V gene: TRBV11-2; CDR3 protein: ASSLVVTYEQY
J gene: TRBJ2-7; clone size: .; V gene: TRBV11-2; CDR3 protein: ASSLTSSGRAPYEQY
J gene: TRBJ1-1; clone size: .; V gene: TRBV19; CDR3 protein: ASSIQGLGTEAF
J gene: TRBJ2-7; clone size: few; V gene: TRBV11-1; CDR3 protein: ASMDRTYEQY
J gene: TRBJ2-5; clone size: .; V gene: TRBV9; CDR3 protein: ASSPGDRGRGETQY
J gene: TRBJ2-1; clone size: .; V gene: TRBV7-6; CDR3 protein: ASSVTSGRAQNEQF
J gene: TRBJ1-2; clone size: .; V gene: TRBV2; CDR3 protein: ASIWEGGHT
J gene: TRBJ2-6; clone size: few; V gene: TRBV28; CDR3 protein: ASSLSGSFSGANVLT
J gene: TRBJ1-1; clone size: .; V gene: TRBV29-1; CDR3 protein: SVEEGGEAF
J gene: TRBJ1-5; clone size: .; V gene: TRBV10-3; CDR3 protein: AISEGDQPQH
J gene: TRBJ2-7; clone size: .; V gene: TRBV2; CDR3 protein: ASSGEREQY
J gene: TRBJ1-1; clone size: .; V gene: TRBV19; CDR3 protein: ASSIDQRRGQAF
J gene: TRBJ2-7; clone size: .; V gene: TRBV12-3/TRBV12-4; CDR3 protein: ASSLEFGQY
J gene: TRBJ2-2; clone size: .; V gene: TRBV24-1; CDR3 protein: ATSDWGTGETGELF
J gene: TRBJ1-3; clone size: .; V gene: TRBV18; CDR3 protein: ASSPIKTLSGNTIY
J gene: TRBJ2-3; clone size: .; V gene: TRBV20-1; CDR3 protein: SAPRADTQY
J gene: TRBJ1-2; clone size: .; V gene: TRBV9; CDR3 protein: ASRASTPYGYT
J gene: TRBJ2-1; clone size: .; V gene: TRBV20-1; CDR3 protein: SAPTVNEQF
J gene: TRBJ1-5; clone size: .; V gene: TRBV28; CDR3 protein: ASSNGGIQPQH